These T cell receptor beta chains were read from a single sample in a study of T-cell reconstitution after alpha-beta-depleted transplantation in children. TCRdb reanalysed the PCR reads using MiXCR and keeps one entry per CDR3 protein. The data show about 980,000 distinct CDR3 sequences, about 26% seen once. The sequences come from PBMCs, mostly from graft donor cells, collected 360 days after TCRalphabeta/CD19-depleted stem cell transplant. Source of these receptors: a boy under two years old who had a stem cell transplant for SCID, so the T cells may come from the graft donor. CDR3s include the opening cysteine and the closing phenylalanine or tryptophan. A D gene is named only where the DNA matches it firmly. Expanded clones get a size class; other rows say once, few or many, or leave the size out.

>TRBV7-8|-|-|TRBJ2-1
CASSLAERRGVYHEQFF
TGTGCCAGCAGCTTAGCGGAGCGGAGGGGGGTATACCATGAGCAGTTCTTC
>TRBV20-1|-|-|TRBJ1-5
CSAPETGGGQPQHF
TGCAGTGCTCCCGAGACAGGAGGGGGTCAGCCCCAGCATTTT
>TRBV5-1|TRBD2|-|TRBJ2-7
CASSVGTSGAYEQYF
TGCGCCAGCAGCGTAGGGACTAGCGGGGCCTACGAGCAGTACTTC
>TRBV5-1|-|-|TRBJ1-1
CASMYLGSSTEAFF
TGCGCCAGCATGTATCTAGGCAGTTCCACTGAAGCTTTCTTT
>TRBV20-1|-|-|TRBJ1-6
CSARGQDNSPLHF
TGCAGTGCTAGAGGGCAGGATAATTCACCCCTCCACTTT
>TRBV5-1|-|-|TRBJ2-1
CASSHESGGANEQFF
TGCGCCAGCAGTCACGAGAGTGGGGGCGCGAATGAGCAGTTCTTC
>TRBV29-1|-|-|TRBJ2-1
CSVDPLDVPAGNEQFF
TGCAGCGTTGATCCCCTGGACGTCCCGGCGGGCAATGAGCAGTTCTTC
>TRBV7-9|-|few|TRBJ2-7
CASSKTGLRSYEQYF
TGTGCCAGCAGCAAAACAGGGCTTCGCTCCTACGAGCAGTACTTC
>TRBV7-6|-|-|TRBJ2-7
CASSLAGETAYEQYF
TGTGCCAGCAGCTTAGCGGGGGAGACCGCCTACGAGCAGTACTTC
>TRBV5-6|-|-|TRBJ2-1
CASSSYYRLSPYNEQFF
TGTGCCAGCAGCTCGTACTACAGGTTATCCCCATACAATGAGCAGTTCTTC
>TRBV4-1|-|-|TRBJ1-5
CASSNNDGGNQPQHF
TGCGCCAGCAGCAACAATGACGGCGGGAATCAGCCCCAGCATTTT
>TRBV13|-|few|TRBJ2-1
CASSLEVPSGVYNEQFF
TGTGCCAGCAGCTTAGAGGTCCCTTCCGGGGTTTACAATGAGCAGTTCTTC
>TRBV28|-|-|TRBJ2-1
CASRPPDKGNNEQFF
TGTGCCAGCAGACCCCCGGACAAGGGTAACAATGAGCAGTTCTTC
>TRBV5-5|-|-|TRBJ1-2
CASSLVPQVDYGYTF
TGTGCCAGCAGCTTGGTGCCACAAGTGGACTATGGCTACACCTTC
>TRBV4-2|-|-|TRBJ2-1
CASSQDKGYNEQFF
TGTGCCAGCAGCCAAGATAAGGGGTACAATGAGCAGTTCTTC
>TRBV4-1|-|few|TRBJ2-3
CASSQDPRQTTQYF
TGCGCCAGCAGCCAAGATCCACGACAGACTACGCAGTATTTT
>TRBV9|-|few|TRBJ2-2
CASSPGTAGELFF
TGTGCCAGCAGCCCGGGGACGGCCGGGGAGCTGTTTTTT
>TRBV7-8|TRBD2|-|TRBJ2-3
CASSQRGPWGTSTDTQYF
TGTGCCAGCAGCCAGCGGGGGCCCTGGGGAACTAGCACAGATACGCAGTATTTT
>TRBV12-3/TRBV12-4|-|-|TRBJ1-4
CASSPGREKLFF
TGTGCCAGCAGCCCGGGGCGAGAAAAACTGTTTTTT
>TRBV10-3|TRBD2|-|TRBJ2-7
CAISEPEFLASGSYEQYF
TGTGCCATCAGTGAACCGGAGTTTCTGGCTAGCGGGTCCTACGAGCAGTACTTC
>TRBV25-1|-|few|TRBJ2-3
CASSERPDTQYF
TGTGCCAGCAGTGAGCGACCAGATACGCAGTATTTT
>TRBV27|-|few|TRBJ1-2
CASSMLRDIPYGYTF
TGTGCCAGCAGTATGCTCCGGGACATACCCTATGGCTACACCTTC
>TRBV11-2|-|-|TRBJ1-6
CAIPRGGLCSPLHF
TGTGCCATACCACGGGGTGGTTTATGCTCACCCCTCCACTTT
>TRBV20-1|-|-|TRBJ2-1
CSARFQSSYNEQFF
TGCAGTGCTAGGTTCCAGAGCTCCTACAATGAGCAGTTCTTC
>TRBV9|-|once|TRBJ2-5
CASSVFGETQYF
TGTGCCAGCAGCGTATTTGGGGAGACCCAGTACTTC
>TRBV20-1|-|few|TRBJ2-3
CSARGGASISTDTQYF
TGCAGTGCCCGCGGTGGCGCTAGTATTAGCACAGATACGCAGTATTTT
>TRBV20-1|-|few|TRBJ2-7
CSAEAVSSYEQYF
TGCAGTGCTGAGGCGGTAAGCTCCTACGAGCAGTACTTC
>TRBV4-1|TRBD1|-|TRBJ2-2
CASRSQGADTGELFF
TGCGCCAGCAGGTCCCAGGGGGCCGACACCGGGGAGCTGTTTTTT
>TRBV2|-|few|TRBJ1-1
CASSRDGRNTEAFF
TGTGCCAGCTCCCGGGACGGCCGGAACACTGAAGCTTTCTTT
>TRBV20-1|TRBD1|few|TRBJ2-5
CSARTRRQGQETQYF
TGCAGTGCTAGAACCCGCCGACAGGGACAAGAGACCCAGTACTTC
>TRBV5-1|TRBD2|-|TRBJ2-4
CASSYSAGRDIQYF
TGCGCCAGCAGCTATTCGGCAGGGAGGGACATTCAGTACTTC
>TRBV7-9|-|few|TRBJ2-7
CASSPRAPSEQYF
TGTGCCAGCAGCCCACGGGCCCCCTCGGAGCAGTACTTC
>TRBV12-3/TRBV12-4|TRBD2|-|TRBJ2-1
CASTVAGWGNEQFF
TGTGCCAGCACCGTAGCGGGGTGGGGAAATGAGCAGTTCTTC
>TRBV12-3/TRBV12-4|TRBD2|once|TRBJ2-1
CASSTSGLAGARDEQFF
TGTGCCAGCAGTACATCCGGACTAGCGGGGGCCCGGGATGAGCAGTTCTTC
>TRBV7-3|TRBD2|-|TRBJ2-3
CASSFEAGGDTDTQYF
TGTGCCAGCAGCTTCGAAGCGGGGGGCGATACAGATACGCAGTATTTT